This TCR beta chain derives from a study of T cell changes during pregnancy in multiple sclerosis. Germline assignment: CDR1 GTSNPN and CDR2 SVGIG (reference sequence). The CDR3 covers 13 residues. V lost 5 bases and J lost 4; bases outside the gene matches: 7. Using immunoSEQ multiplex PCR, the repertoire was profiled, and TCRdb retains in-frame clones only, with some absent. The table shows under 75,000 clones, with less than 95% occurring only once. The sample holds one count of this clone. This clonotype was obtained from a female donor in good health, enrolled as a control in a pregnancy study. The sequenced sample was CD4+ T cells from peripheral blood mononuclear cells, obtained after pregnancy. V gene TRBV30 combines with J gene TRBJ1-2; 7 bases are a match to TRBD1. The chain's CDR3 is CAWERRGPYGYTF. The DNA for the CDR3 is TGTGCCTGGGAGAGGAGGGGGCCCTATGGCTACACCTTC.